Shown below are 30 T cell receptor beta chains from a single sample sequenced in a study of memory CD4+ T cells and cytomegalovirus serostatus. The method was immunoSEQ multiplex PCR; TCRdb's version includes in-frame clones alone and lacks a portion of them. This table has 45,000 to 50,000 clones, around 80% appearing once. The sort gate was single viable CD3+CD4+CD8-CD45RO+ cells for memory CD4+ T cells. Sequencing was performed on memory CD4+ T cells from blood. The receptors derive from an adult in good health and CMV-seronegative.

The CDR3 nucleotides read TGTGCCAGCAGCTTAATGGGTTACGAAAAACTGTTTTTT. Translated, it gives CASSLMGYEKLFF. The rearrangement joins TRBV7-9 to TRBJ1-4, with D uncertain. The CDR3 loop spans 13 amino acids. The V gene lost 2 bases and the J gene lost 8 bases, with 9 bases spanning the gap. Germline CDR1 reads SEHNR; CDR2 reads FQNEAQ (reference sequence).

The rearrangement joins TRBV11-2 to TRBJ1-2; no firm D call. Germline CDR1 and CDR2: SGHAT and FQNNGV. V gave up 2 bases and J gave up 2 bases, with 9 bases separating them. The CDR3 sequence is 14 residues long. The CDR3 region has the DNA TGTGCCAGCAGCTTATCGGCCTCCAACTATGGCTACACCTTC. Translating it yields CASSLSASNYGYTF. Full variable domain (remainder filled in from reference TRBV11-2 and TRBJ1-2): EAGVAQSPRYKIIEKRQSVAFWCNPISGHATLYWYQQILGQGPKLLIQFQNNGVVDDSQLPKDRFSAERLKGVDSTLKIQPAKLEDSAVYLCASSLSASNYGYTFGSGTRLTVV.

The CDR3 spells CASSVGDSNTGELFF. The CDR3 nucleotides are TGTGCCAGCAGCGTAGGGGACTCGAACACCGGGGAGCTGTTTTTT. The gene calls are TRBV9 and TRBJ2-2; a possible D gene is TRBD2 (6 bases). This CDR3 contains 15 residues. Germline V CDR1 and CDR2: SGDLS, YYNGEE. V shed 0 bases and J shed 0 bases, with 6 bases lying between them.

V and J are TRBV5-1 and TRBJ2-5; 7 nucleotides match TRBD2. CDR1 and CDR2 from the germline V gene are SGHRS and YFSETQ. V gave up 0 bases and J gave up 5 bases; unmatched junction bases: 7. The CDR3 contains 15 residues. DNA of the CDR3: TGCGCCAGCAGCTTGGCCGGCGGGGGTCCCGAGACCCAGTACTTC. It codes for CASSLAGGGPETQYF.

This chain uses TRBV6-5 with TRBJ1-2, with D maybe TRBD1 (5 bases). With 2 bases removed from V and 8 bases from J, the gap between germline ends came to 21 bases. The CDR3 consists of 16 residues. Germline CDR1 MNHEY, CDR2 SVGAGI. The DNA for the CDR3 is TGTGCCAGCAGTTACATTGGGGGGGTAATTTTTATCGGCTACACCTTC. Its translation: CASSYIGGVIFIGYTF.

V usage is TRBV28 and J usage is TRBJ2-2; D call uncertain. The CDR3 loop spans 12 amino acids. CDR1 and CDR2 (germline): MDHEN, SYDVKM. Trimming left V 4 bases short and J 8 bases short, with 8 bases between. The DNA for the CDR3 is TGTGCCAGCAGTTACCCATGGGGGGAGCTGTTTTTT. The encoded protein is CASSYPWGELFF.

The rearrangement links TRBV30 to TRBJ1-1, with D tentatively TRBD1 (6 bases). The CDR3 loop spans 13 amino acids. Between the trimmed V and J ends, which lost 4 bases and 0 bases, there was a span of 9 bases. Per the germline V gene, CDR1 is GTSNPN and CDR2 is SVGIG (reference sequence). CDR3 in amino acids: CAWKQGVNTEAFF. CDR3 DNA sequence: TGTGCCTGGAAACAGGGAGTGAACACTGAAGCTTTCTTT. Full variable domain (missing parts from reference TRBV30 and TRBJ1-1): SQTIHQWPATLVQPVGSPLSLECTVEGTSNPNLYWYRQAAGRGLQLLFYSVGIGQISSEVPQNLSASRPQDRQFILSSKKLLLSDSGFYLCAWKQGVNTEAFFGQGTRLTVV.

This clone showed up just a few times. The V and J genes are TRBV6-5 and TRBJ2-1, with D uncertain. Looked up from germline, CDR1 is MNHEY and CDR2 is SVGAGI. The CDR3 is 12 amino acids. Trimming cost V 4 bases and J 7 bases, with 8 bases left between them. Written as DNA, the CDR3 is TGTGCCAGCAGTTCCACCGGAAATGAGCAGTTCTTC. This encodes CASSSTGNEQFF.

This clone was seen a handful of times. The rearrangement joins TRBV7-2 to TRBJ2-1, with D perhaps matching TRBD2 (5 bases). This CDR3 spans 12 amino acids. The V end lost 0 bases, the J end lost 13 bases, and 10 bases lay between the germline ends. Germline CDR1 and CDR2: SGHTA and FQGNSA. CDR3 bases: TGTGCCAGCAGCTTAGCTGGGCTAGCCCAGTTCTTC. Translating gives CASSLAGLAQFF.

The V and J genes are TRBV29-1 and TRBJ1-1, with D possibly being TRBD1 (6 bases). This CDR3 has 13 residues. CDR1 and CDR2 from the germline V gene are SQVTM and ANQGSEA. The V end was cut by 5 bases, the J end by 1 base, with 11 bases between. CDR3 DNA sequence: TGCAGCGTTACAGGGCGGGGGAACACTGAAGCTTTCTTT. It encodes CSVTGRGNTEAFF.

The V gene is TRBV5-5, the J gene TRBJ2-2; 7 bases align to TRBD2. This CDR3 is 17 amino acids long. The germline gives CDR1 SGHKS, CDR2 YYEKEE (reference sequence). V shed 1 base, J shed 6 bases, and the junction held 12 bases outside the gene matches. The CDR3 protein is CASSLMVVREVSGELFF. The CDR3 region has the DNA TGTGCCAGCAGCTTGATGGTGGTTCGGGAGGTTTCCGGGGAGCTGTTTTTT.

The genes are TRBV5-1 and TRBJ2-2; TRBD2 matches 7 bases. CDR1 and CDR2 from the germline V gene are SGHRS and YFSETQ. V gave up 4 bases and J gave up 5 bases; unmatched junction bases: 11. CDR3 length: 16 residues. The CDR3 spells CASSLQSPSGTGELFF. Here the CDR3 DNA reads TGCGCCAGCAGCCTTCAGTCCCCTAGCGGTACCGGGGAGCTGTTTTTT.

This clone came up once. The gene calls are TRBV7-8 and TRBJ2-5; D gene unclear. The germline V gene has CDR1 SGHVS and CDR2 FQNEAQ. The CDR3 spans 12 residues. Trimming removed 1 base from V and 5 bases from J, with 5 bases in between. As DNA, the CDR3 is TGTGCCAGCAGCTTAGTCCAGGAGACCCAGTACTTC. Protein: CASSLVQETQYF. The whole variable domain, remainder taken from reference TRBV7-8 and TRBJ2-5, is GAGVSQSPRYKVAKRGQDVALRCDPISGHVSLFWYQQALGQGPEFLTYFQNEAQLDKSGLPSDRFFAERPEGSVSTLKIQRTQQEDSAVYLCASSLVQETQYFGPGTRLLVL.

The genes are TRBV25-1 and TRBJ1-6; the D gene is possibly TRBD1 (5 bases). This CDR3 contains 15 residues. V shed 6 bases and J shed 7 bases, with 16 bases lying between them. Germline V gene data show CDR1 as MGHDK and CDR2 as SYGVNS. The CDR3 loop is CASSLFGARNSPLHF. The CDR3 bases are TGTGCCAGCAGCCTATTCGGGGCGCGGAATTCACCCCTCCACTTT.

V gene TRBV11-2 combines with J gene TRBJ1-2, with D perhaps TRBD1 (6 bases). Germline values: CDR1 SGHAT, CDR2 FQNNGV. The CDR3 extends over 13 amino acids. V was clipped by 5 bases and J by 8 bases, with 15 bases between them. The CDR3 bases are TGTGCCAGCAGCCCTACAGGGTTAGGAGGCTACACCTTC. Its protein is CASSPTGLGGYTF.

Here the CDR3 reads CASSHGQGKQETQYF. The CDR3 DNA is TGCGCCAGCAGCCACGGACAGGGAAAGCAAGAGACCCAGTACTTC. V is TRBV10-2 and J is TRBJ2-5; 8 nucleotides agree with TRBD1. This CDR3 is built from 15 residues. Germline lookup yields CDR1 WSHSY and CDR2 SAAADI. V shed 6 bases and J 2 bases; nucleotides not matched to a gene: 8.

This chain connects TRBV30 to TRBJ1-1; perhaps TRBD1 as D (6 bases). Germline-derived CDR1 and CDR2 are GTSNPN and SVGIG (reference sequence). Trimming removed 4 bases from V and 4 bases from J, with 10 bases in between. The CDR3 length is 12 residues. CDR3 sequence: CAWTGAGTEAFF. CDR3 DNA sequence: TGTGCCTGGACAGGGGCGGGCACTGAAGCTTTCTTT.

This clone was counted a few times. The genes are TRBV5-1 and TRBJ1-2; 7 bases are a match to TRBD1. Trimming cost V 4 bases and J 6 bases; bases outside gene matches: 9. This CDR3 comprises 14 residues. Germline CDR1 is SGHRS and CDR2 is YFSETQ. The CDR3 DNA follows: TGCGCCAGCAGCCTAGAGACAGGGAGGGATGGCTACACCTTC. This codes for CASSLETGRDGYTF.

Of note for this clone: The sample holds other DNA sequences that translate to the same CDR3. The chain joins TRBV6-5 to TRBJ1-5; 9 nucleotides agree with TRBD1. Germline loops: CDR1 MNHEY, CDR2 SVGAGI. This CDR3 is built from 14 residues. V was clipped by 6 bases and J by 2 bases; unmatched bases: 2. The CDR3 nucleotides read TGTGCCAGCAGCAGACAGGGGGGCAATCAGCCCCAGCATTTT. Translating gives CASSRQGGNQPQHF.

The chain has TRBV28 and TRBJ1-2; D not resolved. The germline CDR1 and CDR2 sequences are MDHEN and SYDVKM. Trimming removed 9 bases at V and 2 bases at J, with 13 bases between. CDR3 size: 13 residues. CDR3 nucleotides: TGTGCCAGTGAGACCCGGGAGAACTATGGCTACACCTTC. Its translation: CASETRENYGYTF.

The chain combines TRBV5-1 with TRBJ2-1; TRBD2 aligns across 9 bases. This CDR3 is 15 amino acids long. Germline loops: CDR1 SGHRS, CDR2 YFSETQ. Trimming took 4 bases from V and 7 from J; bases not matched to a gene: 9. CDR3 sequence reads: CASSAVAGARNEQFF. CDR3 DNA: TGCGCCAGCAGCGCTGTAGCGGGAGCCCGGAATGAGCAGTTCTTC.

Here the CDR3 DNA reads TGTGCCAGCTCACTCACCTCACGCACGGGGGACACTGAAGCTTTCTTT. Translating it yields CASSLTSRTGDTEAFF. The chain links TRBV18 to TRBJ1-1, with TRBD1 as a possible D gene (5 bases). Germline V CDR1 and CDR2: KGHSH, LQKENI. Deletions cut 4 bases from V and 3 bases from J, with 18 bases between. The CDR3 loop spans 16 amino acids.

There are a few counts of this clone. The rearrangement joins TRBV6-1 to TRBJ1-1; D remains unclear. V gave up 0 bases and J gave up 4 bases, with 15 bases separating them. CDR3 length equals 16 residues. Germline-derived CDR1 and CDR2 are MNHNS and SASEGT. CDR3 residues: CASSEAPLAFVTEAFF. The CDR3 DNA sequence: TGTGCCAGCAGTGAAGCTCCCCTCGCATTCGTCACTGAAGCTTTCTTT.

The chain uses TRBV14 and TRBJ2-4; D possibly matches TRBD1 or TRBD2 (5 bases each). The germline CDR1 and CDR2 sequences are SGHDN and FVKESK. Trimming removed 0 bases from V and 1 base from J, with 16 bases in between. The CDR3 length is 18 residues. CDR3 sequence reads: CASSQEWGRHTAKNIQYF. The CDR3 bases are TGTGCCAGCAGCCAAGAGTGGGGACGGCATACGGCCAAAAACATTCAGTACTTC.

The chain links TRBV29-1 to TRBJ2-7, with 7 nucleotides matching TRBD1. This CDR3 region has 14 residues. Germline V gives CDR1 SQVTM, CDR2 ANQGSEA. The CDR3 here is CSGMGRDSWYEQYF. CDR3 sequence (DNA): TGCAGTGGGATGGGCCGGGACAGCTGGTACGAGCAGTACTTC.

This clone was seen more than once but under ten times. This chain joins TRBV6-6 and TRBJ1-5, with TRBD1 matching over 7 bases. Germline loops: CDR1 MNHNY, CDR2 SVGAGI (reference sequence). V was clipped by 7 bases and J by 0 bases; unmatched bases: 3. This CDR3 is built from 14 residues. DNA for the CDR3: TGTGCCAGCAATCAGGGGGATAGCAATCAGCCCCAGCATTTT. It is translated as CASNQGDSNQPQHF.

V is TRBV13 and J is TRBJ2-3; 10 nucleotides agree with TRBD2. The V segment lost 3 bases and the J segment 11 bases; nucleotides outside the gene matches: 11. This CDR3 region has 15 residues. Germline V gene sequence: CDR1 PRHDT, CDR2 FYEKMQ (reference sequence). The CDR3 DNA reads as TGTGCCAGCAGCTTCACGCCTAGCGGGGGTTGGGTGCAGTATTTT. This encodes CASSFTPSGGWVQYF.

This chain joins TRBV6-1 and TRBJ1-6; D is uncertain. V gave up 6 bases and J gave up 0 bases, with 9 bases separating them. The length of the CDR3 is 15 residues. Germline V gives CDR1 MNHNS, CDR2 SASEGT. The DNA of the CDR3 is TGTGCCAGCAGCATCAGTAGCTCCTATAATTCACCCCTCCACTTT. Translated, it gives CASSISSSYNSPLHF.

This chain connects TRBV6-5 to TRBJ2-1, with D unresolved. The CDR3 extends over 14 amino acids. The ends were cut back, 6 bases at V and 5 bases at J, with 14 bases in the middle. In germline, CDR1 is MNHEY, CDR2 SVGAGI. The CDR3 here is CASRGPLVHNEQFF. The CDR3 DNA reads as TGTGCCAGCAGAGGACCCCTGGTCCACAATGAGCAGTTCTTC.

This clone was detected only a few times. The V and J genes are TRBV28 and TRBJ2-2, with 10 bases matching TRBD1. There are 17 residues in the CDR3. Germline V CDR1 and CDR2: MDHEN, SYDVKM. V lost 5 bases, J lost 2 bases, and 8 bases stayed unmatched. The CDR3 loop reads CASSTRQGAPNTGELFF. Here the CDR3 DNA reads TGTGCCAGCAGTACACGACAGGGGGCCCCCAACACCGGGGAGCTGTTTTTT.